A selection of T cell receptor beta chains follows, all from one sample in a study of somatic mutations in cytotoxic T cells in rheumatoid arthritis. Assay: immunoSEQ multiplex PCR; the TCRdb copy retains only in-frame clones and omits some. The sample shows around 13,000 clones, around 75% of them seen only once. The sequenced sample was CD8+ T cells sorted from blood. The receptor source for this set is an adult with rheumatoid arthritis. The CDR3 runs from the conserved cysteine through the conserved F or W. D genes are given only for firm matches. The size field is filled for only some rows; it gives once, few, many or a size class.

TRBV29-1	TRBJ1-4	NA	NA	CSVDTGRDEKLFF	TGCAGCGTTGACACAGGCCGGGATGAAAAACTGTTTTTT
TRBV5-6	TRBJ2-1	NA	NA	CASSLGGSLSYNEQFF	TGTGCCAGCAGCTTGGGGGGGTCTTTGTCCTACAATGAGCAGTTCTTC
TRBV5-5	TRBJ2-7	NA	NA	CASSLVGSSYEQYF	TGTGCCAGCAGCTTGGTAGGGAGCTCCTACGAGCAGTACTTC
TRBV5-1	TRBJ2-4	NA	TRBD1	CASRPGGENIQYF	TGCGCCAGCCGACCAGGGGGCGAAAACATTCAGTACTTC
TRBV7-3	TRBJ2-3	few	NA	CASSLRPSMDTDTQYF	TGTGCCAGCAGCTTAAGGCCCAGTATGGACACAGATACGCAGTATTTT
TRBV9	TRBJ2-1	NA	TRBD2	CASSGLAGGLVYEQFF	TGTGCCAGCAGCGGACTAGCGGGAGGGTTGGTATATGAGCAGTTCTTC
TRBV4-1	TRBJ1-1	NA	TRBD1	CASSQDFGTGGVNTEAFF	TGCGCCAGCAGCCAAGATTTTGGGACAGGGGGCGTGAACACTGAAGCTTTCTTT
TRBV7-9	TRBJ2-1	NA	TRBD2	CASSSPRLALELLAEQFF	TGTGCCAGCAGCTCCCCCCGACTAGCTCTGGAGCTCCTTGCTGAGCAGTTCTTC
TRBV9	TRBJ1-2	NA	NA	CASSGGGLSGDYGYTF	TGTGCCAGCAGCGGCGGCGGTCTATCGGGGGACTATGGCTACACCTTC
TRBV6-5	TRBJ2-7	NA	TRBD2	CASSSLTSGTPYEQYF	TGTGCCAGCAGTTCCTTGACTAGCGGGACACCCTACGAGCAGTACTTC
TRBV28	TRBJ1-5	NA	NA	CASSSTGFGNQPQHF	TGTGCCAGCAGTTCCACAGGGTTTGGTAATCAGCCCCAGCATTTT
TRBV7-8	TRBJ1-1	medium-sized	NA	CASSFTMNTEAFF	TGTGCCAGCAGCTTTACGATGAACACTGAAGCTTTCTTT
TRBV25-1	TRBJ2-1	NA	NA	CASSESGWRSDEQFF	TGTGCCAGCAGTGAATCTGGGTGGCGGAGCGATGAGCAGTTCTTC
TRBV30	TRBJ2-7	few	NA	CAWSVGHNYEQYF	TGTGCCTGGAGTGTGGGACACAACTACGAGCAGTACTTC
TRBV4-1	TRBJ2-3	NA	NA	CASSADGDFSDTQYF	TGCGCCAGCAGCGCCGACGGAGACTTCTCAGATACGCAGTATTTT
TRBV4-1	TRBJ2-7	few	NA	CASSLWASYEQYF	TGCGCCAGCAGCCTTTGGGCCTCCTACGAGCAGTACTTC
TRBV12-5	TRBJ2-1	NA	NA	CASGLALGFNEQFF	TGTGCTAGTGGTTTGGCCCTGGGGTTCAATGAGCAGTTCTTC
TRBV4-2	TRBJ2-7	NA	NA	CASSQEAASAYEQYF	TGTGCCAGCAGCCAAGAGGCTGCCTCAGCCTACGAGCAGTACTTC
TRBV27	TRBJ2-1	NA	NA	CASSEDTGRYNEQFF	TGTGCCAGCAGTGAGGACACCGGACGCTACAATGAGCAGTTCTTC
TRBV7-9	TRBJ2-7	NA	NA	CASSFDGSYEQYF	TGTGCCAGCAGCTTCGACGGCTCCTACGAGCAGTACTTC
TRBV5-4	TRBJ1-1	NA	TRBD1	CASSLGGGREAFF	TGTGCCAGCAGCTTGGGAGGGGGCCGGGAAGCTTTCTTT
TRBV28	TRBJ1-1	few	NA	CASSLGVPGWTFF	TGTGCCAGCAGTTTGGGCGTACCAGGGTGGACTTTCTTT
TRBV25-1	TRBJ2-1	NA	TRBD1	CASSDPGQGVYNEQFF	TGTGCCAGCAGTGATCCCGGACAGGGGGTGTATAATGAGCAGTTCTTC
TRBV19	TRBJ2-1	NA	NA	CASSIRDYNEQFF	TGTGCCAGTAGTATCCGGGACTACAATGAGCAGTTCTTC
TRBV7-9	TRBJ2-7	NA	NA	CASSSNEPGTESSYEQYF	TGTGCCAGCAGCTCCAACGAGCCCGGGACGGAGAGCTCCTACGAGCAGTACTTC
TRBV9	TRBJ1-1	NA	NA	CASSVEGHTEAFF	TGTGCCAGCAGCGTAGAGGGCCACACTGAAGCTTTCTTT
TRBV9	TRBJ2-7	NA	NA	CASSGGEAPYEQYF	TGTGCCAGCAGCGGGGGGGAGGCCCCCTACGAGCAGTACTTC
TRBV7-2	TRBJ2-1	NA	TRBD2	CASSLLAGVGDEQFF	TGTGCCAGCAGCTTACTAGCGGGAGTGGGCGATGAGCAGTTCTTC
TRBV27	TRBJ1-1	NA	NA	CASSRNRDEAFF	TGTGCCAGCAGTAGAAACAGGGACGAAGCTTTCTTT
TRBV6-4	TRBJ2-3	few	NA	CASSEGGHTDTQYF	TGTGCCAGCAGTGAGGGAGGCCACACAGATACGCAGTATTTT
TRBV4-1	TRBJ2-5	NA	TRBD2	CASSQEASGRKETQYF	TGCGCCAGCAGCCAAGAGGCTAGCGGGAGGAAGGAGACCCAGTACTTC
TRBV27	TRBJ2-1	NA	NA	CASARKARNEQFF	TGTGCCAGCGCCCGAAAAGCTCGCAATGAGCAGTTCTTC
TRBV12-5	TRBJ2-7	NA	NA	CASGLGRAYEQYF	TGTGCTAGTGGTTTGGGACGGGCCTACGAGCAGTACTTC
TRBV6-1	TRBJ2-3	NA	NA	CASREVVAVTDTQYF	TGTGCCAGCAGAGAGGTAGTAGCGGTCACAGATACGCAGTATTTT
TRBV28	TRBJ1-2	NA	TRBD1	CASSFFAGTGYGYTF	TGTGCCAGCAGTTTTTTTGCTGGGACAGGGTATGGCTACACCTTC
TRBV7-9	TRBJ2-2	NA	NA	CASSRGQNTGELFF	TGTGCCAGCAGCCGAGGACAGAACACCGGGGAGCTGTTTTTT
TRBV27	TRBJ2-7	NA	NA	CASSLRLLSYEQYF	TGTGCCAGCAGTTTACGACTCCTCTCCTACGAGCAGTACTTC
TRBV19	TRBJ1-2	few	NA	CASSIAVQFYGYTF	TGTGCCAGTAGTATAGCGGTACAGTTCTATGGCTACACCTTC
TRBV27	TRBJ1-1	few	NA	CASSPWGADTEAFF	TGTGCCAGCAGCCCGTGGGGGGCTGACACTGAAGCTTTCTTT
TRBV19	TRBJ1-1	NA	TRBD1	CATNYRDSSTEAFF	TGTGCCACCAACTACCGGGACAGTAGCACTGAAGCTTTCTTT
TRBV16	TRBJ2-1	once	NA	CASSRGREQNNEQFF	TGTGCCAGCAGCCGTGGAAGGGAGCAGAACAATGAGCAGTTCTTC
TRBV4-1	TRBJ2-6	NA	TRBD1	CASSQDGTGGANVLTF	TGCGCCAGCAGCCAAGATGGGACAGGTGGGGCCAACGTCCTGACTTTC
TRBV5-4	TRBJ2-5	NA	NA	CASSSVGQVVETQYF	TGTGCCAGCAGCTCCGTGGGCCAGGTAGTAGAGACCCAGTACTTC
TRBV27	TRBJ2-5	NA	TRBD2	CASSYIYPSGIQETQYF	TGTGCCAGCAGTTACATTTATCCCAGCGGGATTCAAGAGACCCAGTACTTC
TRBV6-5	TRBJ1-4	NA	NA	CASSYSIPRGNEKLFF	TGTGCCAGCAGTTACTCGATTCCAAGGGGTAATGAAAAACTGTTTTTT
TRBV13	TRBJ2-2	few	NA	CASSSPLGSGELFF	TGTGCCAGCAGCTCCCCCCTGGGCTCGGGGGAGCTGTTTTTT
TRBV28	TRBJ2-5	NA	TRBD2	CASSLKSRLALQETQYF	TGTGCCAGCAGTTTAAAATCTAGACTAGCGCTCCAAGAGACCCAGTACTTC
TRBV27	TRBJ1-2	once	TRBD1	CASSVQGGRNYGYTF	TGTGCCAGCAGTGTCCAGGGGGGGCGGAACTATGGCTACACCTTC